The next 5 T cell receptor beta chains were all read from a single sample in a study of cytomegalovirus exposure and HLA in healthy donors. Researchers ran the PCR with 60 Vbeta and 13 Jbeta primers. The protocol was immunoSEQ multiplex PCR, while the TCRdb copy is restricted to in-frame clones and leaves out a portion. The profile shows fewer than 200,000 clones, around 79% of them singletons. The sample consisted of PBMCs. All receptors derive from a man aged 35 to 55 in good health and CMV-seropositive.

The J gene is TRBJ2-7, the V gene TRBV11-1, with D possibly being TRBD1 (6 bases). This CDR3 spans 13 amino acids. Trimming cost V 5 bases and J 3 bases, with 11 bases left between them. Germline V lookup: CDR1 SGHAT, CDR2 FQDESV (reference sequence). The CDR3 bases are TGTGCCAGCAGCCCACAGGGAGTCTACGAGCAGTACTTC. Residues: CASSPQGVYEQYF.

CDR3 protein: CASSEAPRGADTQYF. The CDR3 nucleotides are TGTGCCAGCAGTGAAGCCCCCCGGGGTGCAGATACGCAGTATTTT. The chain employs TRBV2 and TRBJ2-3; perhaps TRBD2 as D (5 bases). The CDR3 runs 15 residues. V lost 0 bases to trimming and J lost 4 bases, with 11 bases between them. Per germline, CDR1 SNHLY and CDR2 FYNNEI.

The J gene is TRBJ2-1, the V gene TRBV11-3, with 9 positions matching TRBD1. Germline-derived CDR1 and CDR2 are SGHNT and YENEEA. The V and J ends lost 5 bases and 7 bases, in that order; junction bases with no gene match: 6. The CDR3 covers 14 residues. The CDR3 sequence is CASSRDRGRNEQFF. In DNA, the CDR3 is TGTGCCAGCAGCCGAGACAGGGGGAGGAATGAGCAGTTCTTC.

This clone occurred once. The CDR3 region is CASGPRTGGLYEQYF. The CDR3 region has the DNA TGTGCTAGTGGCCCCCGGACAGGGGGCCTCTACGAGCAGTACTTC. The gene calls are TRBV12-5 and TRBJ2-7, with 11 bases matching TRBD1. V gave up 6 bases and J gave up 3 bases; unmatched junction bases: 7. The CDR3 length is 15 residues. Germline CDR1 reads LGHNT; CDR2 reads FRNRAP.

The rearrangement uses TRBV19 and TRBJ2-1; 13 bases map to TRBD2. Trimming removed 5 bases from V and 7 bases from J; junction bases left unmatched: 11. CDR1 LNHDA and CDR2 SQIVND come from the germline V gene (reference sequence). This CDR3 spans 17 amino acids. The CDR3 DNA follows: TGTGCCAGTAGTGCGCGGACTAGCGGGAGTCTTGTAAATGAGCAGTTCTTC. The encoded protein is CASSARTSGSLVNEQFF.